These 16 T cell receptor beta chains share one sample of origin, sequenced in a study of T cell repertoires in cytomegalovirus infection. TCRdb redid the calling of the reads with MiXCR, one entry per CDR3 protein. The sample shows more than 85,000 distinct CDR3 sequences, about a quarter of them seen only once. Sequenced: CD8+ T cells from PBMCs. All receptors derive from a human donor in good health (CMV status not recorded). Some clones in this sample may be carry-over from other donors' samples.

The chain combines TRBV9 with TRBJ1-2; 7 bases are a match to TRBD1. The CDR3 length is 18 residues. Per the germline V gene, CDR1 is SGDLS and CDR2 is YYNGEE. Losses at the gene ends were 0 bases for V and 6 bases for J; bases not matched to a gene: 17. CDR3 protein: CASSVATGRGLRDDGYTF. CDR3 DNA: TGTGCCAGCAGCGTAGCTACGGGAAGGGGGCTAAGAGATGATGGCTACACCTTC. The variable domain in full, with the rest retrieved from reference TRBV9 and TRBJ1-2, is DSGVTQTPKHLITATGQRVTLRCSPRSGDLSVYWYQQSLDQGLQFLIQYYNGEERAKGNILERFSAQQFPDLHSELNLSSLELGDSALYFCASSVATGRGLRDDGYTFGSGTRLTVV.

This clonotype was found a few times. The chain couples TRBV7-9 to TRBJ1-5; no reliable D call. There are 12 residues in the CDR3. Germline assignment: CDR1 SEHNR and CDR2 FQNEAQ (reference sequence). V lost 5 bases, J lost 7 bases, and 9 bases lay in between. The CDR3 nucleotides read TGTGCCAGCAGCGCCCCCGGGCAGCCCCAGCATTTT. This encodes CASSAPGQPQHF.

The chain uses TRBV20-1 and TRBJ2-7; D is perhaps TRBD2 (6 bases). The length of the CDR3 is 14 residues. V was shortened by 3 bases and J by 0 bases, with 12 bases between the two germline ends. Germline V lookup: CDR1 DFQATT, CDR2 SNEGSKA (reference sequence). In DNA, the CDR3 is TGCAGTGCTAGTTCCCTAGCGACCTCCTACGAGCAGTACTTC. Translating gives CSASSLATSYEQYF.

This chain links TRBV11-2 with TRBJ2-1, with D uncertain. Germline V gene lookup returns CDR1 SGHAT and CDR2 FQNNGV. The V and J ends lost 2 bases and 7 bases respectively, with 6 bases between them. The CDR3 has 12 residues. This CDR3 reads CASSLSMNEQFF. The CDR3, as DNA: TGTGCCAGCAGCTTATCTATGAATGAGCAGTTCTTC.

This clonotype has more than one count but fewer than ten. The CDR3 reads CASKDVAGQGVSGELFF. Here the CDR3 DNA reads TGTGCCAGCAAGGACGTCGCGGGACAGGGGGTCTCCGGGGAGCTGTTTTTT. This chain connects TRBV6-5 to TRBJ2-2; 11 nucleotides line up with TRBD1. The CDR3 loop spans 17 amino acids. Germline V gene lookup returns CDR1 MNHEY and CDR2 SVGAGI. Trimming took 7 bases from V and 6 from J; bases not matched to a gene: 13.

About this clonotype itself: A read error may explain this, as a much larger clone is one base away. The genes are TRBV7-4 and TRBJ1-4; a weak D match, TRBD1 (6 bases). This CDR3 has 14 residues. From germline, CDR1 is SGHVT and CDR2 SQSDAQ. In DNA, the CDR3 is TGTGCCAACAGCTCGGACAGTTGGGTTGAAAAACTGTTTTTT. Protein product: CANSSDSWVEKLFF. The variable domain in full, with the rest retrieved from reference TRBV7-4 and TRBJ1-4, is GAGVSQSPRYKVAKRGRDVALRCDSISGHVTLYWYRQTLGQGSEVLTYSQSDAQRDKSGRPSGRFSAERPERSVSTLKIQRTEQGDSAVYLCANSSDSWVEKLFFGSGTQLSVL.

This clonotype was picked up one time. The CDR3 loop reads CASSLNQIGAASPLHF. The DNA for the CDR3 is TGTGCCAGCAGCCTCAACCAGATCGGCGCGGCCTCACCCCTCCACTTT. The chain has TRBV12-3 or TRBV12-4 and TRBJ1-6; D gene ambiguous. V was clipped by 6 bases and J by 10 bases, with 22 bases between them. CDR3 length: 16 residues.

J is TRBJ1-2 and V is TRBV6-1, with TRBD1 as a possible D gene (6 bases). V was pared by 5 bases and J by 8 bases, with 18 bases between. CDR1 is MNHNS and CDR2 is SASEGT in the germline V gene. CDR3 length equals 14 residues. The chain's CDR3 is CASSTQGGTGGYTF. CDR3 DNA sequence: TGTGCCAGCAGTACACAGGGAGGGACTGGAGGCTACACCTTC.

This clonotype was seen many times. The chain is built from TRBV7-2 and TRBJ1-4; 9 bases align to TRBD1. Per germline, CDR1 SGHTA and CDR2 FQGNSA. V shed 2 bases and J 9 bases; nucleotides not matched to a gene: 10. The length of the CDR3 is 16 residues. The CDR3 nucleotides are TGTGCCAGCAGCTTAACAGGGGGCGCGAGTGCGAAAAAACTGTTTTTT. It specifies CASSLTGGASAKKLFF. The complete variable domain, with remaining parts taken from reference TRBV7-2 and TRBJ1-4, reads GAGVSQSPSNKVTEKGKDVELRCDPISGHTALYWYRQSLGQGLEFLIYFQGNSAPDKSGLPSDRFSAERTGGSVSTLTIQRTQQEDSAVYLCASSLTGGASAKKLFFGSGTQLSVL.

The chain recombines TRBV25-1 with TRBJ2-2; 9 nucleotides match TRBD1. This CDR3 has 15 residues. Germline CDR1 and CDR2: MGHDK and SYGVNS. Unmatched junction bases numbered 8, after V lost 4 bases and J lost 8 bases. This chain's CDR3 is CASSADRGLPGELFF. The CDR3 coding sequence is TGTGCCAGCAGTGCGGACAGGGGTTTACCTGGGGAGCTGTTTTTT.

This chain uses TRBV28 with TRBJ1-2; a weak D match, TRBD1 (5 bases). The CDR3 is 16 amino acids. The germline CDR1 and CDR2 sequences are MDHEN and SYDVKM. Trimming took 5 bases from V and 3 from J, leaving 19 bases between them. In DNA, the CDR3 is TGTGCCAGCAGTCCATCCTTCGGGGGGTCGGACTATGGCTACACCTTC. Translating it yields CASSPSFGGSDYGYTF.

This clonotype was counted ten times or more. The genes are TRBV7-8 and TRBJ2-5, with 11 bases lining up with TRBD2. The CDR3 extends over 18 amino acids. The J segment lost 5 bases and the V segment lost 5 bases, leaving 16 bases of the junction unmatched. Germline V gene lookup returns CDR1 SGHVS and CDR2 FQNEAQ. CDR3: CASSTRGVSGGAEETQYF. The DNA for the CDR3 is TGTGCCAGCAGCACCCGGGGGGTTAGCGGGGGGGCTGAGGAGACCCAGTACTTC.

The CDR3 loop reads CSARDSDKAEAEAFF. CDR3 nucleotide sequence: TGCAGTGCTAGAGACTCGGACAAGGCGGAGGCTGAAGCTTTCTTT. The rearrangement uses TRBV20-1 and TRBJ1-1, with D possibly matching TRBD1 (5 bases). From germline, CDR1 is DFQATT and CDR2 SNEGSKA (reference sequence). The CDR3 has 15 amino acids. The V end was cut by 0 bases, the J end by 6 bases, with 17 bases between.

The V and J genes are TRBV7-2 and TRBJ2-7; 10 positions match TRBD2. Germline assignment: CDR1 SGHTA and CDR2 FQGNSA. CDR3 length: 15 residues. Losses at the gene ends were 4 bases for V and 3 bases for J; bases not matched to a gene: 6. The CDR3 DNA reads TGTGCCAGCAGCTCCGGACTAGCGGTTCTCTACGAGCAGTACTTC. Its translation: CASSSGLAVLYEQYF.

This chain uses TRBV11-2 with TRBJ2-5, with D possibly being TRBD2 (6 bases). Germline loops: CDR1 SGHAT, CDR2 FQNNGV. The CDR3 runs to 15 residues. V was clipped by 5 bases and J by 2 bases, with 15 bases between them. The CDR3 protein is CASSQRGGRQETQYF. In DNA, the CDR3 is TGTGCCAGCAGCCAGAGAGGAGGGCGTCAAGAGACCCAGTACTTC.

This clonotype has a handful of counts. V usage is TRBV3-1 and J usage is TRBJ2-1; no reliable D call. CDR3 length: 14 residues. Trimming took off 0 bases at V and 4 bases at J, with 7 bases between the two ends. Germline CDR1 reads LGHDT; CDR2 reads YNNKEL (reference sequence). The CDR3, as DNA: TGTGCCAGCAGCCAAGAAACCTCTTACAATGAGCAGTTCTTC. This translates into CASSQETSYNEQFF.